These 12 T cell receptor beta chains were sequenced from one sample in a study of regulatory T cells in long-lasting Graves disease. As for time point: persistent/refractory GD, antithyroid drugs over 5 years with positive TRAb. Extracted RNA from PBMCs served as the source of the TCR library. The authors built TCR beta libraries using iRepertoire HTBI primers and Arm-PCR of CDR3 regions. In TCRdb, the multiplex PCR reads were re-called with MiXCR into one record per CDR3 protein. Counted here are approximately 290,000 distinct CDR3 sequences, 20% to 25% occurring once; the ten biggest clones make up just over 55%. This material consisted of peripheral blood mononuclear cells (PBMCs), taken when the disease was refractory, from a patient treated with antithyroid drugs. The receptors come from a female donor with Graves disease.

The V gene is TRBV30, the J gene TRBJ2-1; 10 bases fit TRBD2. This CDR3 has 13 residues. Germline loops: CDR1 GTSNPN, CDR2 SVGIG (reference sequence). The J segment lost 6 bases and the V segment lost 3 bases, leaving 2 bases of the junction unmatched. The CDR3: CAWSKREGNEQFF. In nucleotides, the CDR3 is TGTGCCTGGAGCAAGCGGGAGGGCAATGAGCAGTTCTTC.

This clonotype was seen more than once but under ten times. The genes are TRBV7-2 and TRBJ2-2, with 11 nucleotides matching TRBD2. Trimming at V came to 5 bases and at J to 7 bases, leaving 9 bases not matched to a gene. In germline, CDR1 is SGHTA, CDR2 FQGNSA. The CDR3 is 16 amino acids. The chain's CDR3 is CASSLRLAGFVGELFF. The CDR3 coding sequence is TGTGCCAGCAGCCTACGACTAGCGGGATTTGTCGGGGAGCTGTTTTTT. The full variable domain, rest sourced from reference TRBV7-2 and TRBJ2-2, is GAGVSQSPSNKVTEKGKDVELRCDPISGHTALYWYRQSLGQGLEFLIYFQGNSAPDKSGLPSDRFSAERTGGSVSTLTIQRTQQEDSAVYLCASSLRLAGFVGELFFGEGSRLTVL.

This clonotype was recorded at least ten times. The chain employs TRBV28 and TRBJ2-7; D is possibly TRBD1 or TRBD2 (5 bases each). In germline, CDR1 is MDHEN, CDR2 SYDVKM. The V gene lost 3 bases and the J gene lost 2 bases, with 17 bases spanning the gap. This CDR3 comprises 16 residues. CDR3 bases: TGTGCCAGCAGTTTCCCCCCCGGGACGGGAACCTACGAGCAGTACTTC. Translation: CASSFPPGTGTYEQYF.

This clonotype was found a few times. The CDR3 region is CASTRALNSYEQYF. CDR3 in DNA: TGTGCCAGCACGCGAGCCCTAAATTCCTACGAGCAGTACTTC. The V call is TRBV6-1, the J call TRBJ2-7, with unresolved D. Germline CDR1 and CDR2: MNHNS and SASEGT. V was cut by 7 bases and J by 1 base, with 14 bases left in between. The CDR3 covers 14 residues.

The genes are TRBV5-1 and TRBJ1-1, with no clear D. Trimming removed 4 bases from V and 1 base from J, with 11 bases in between. This CDR3 is 14 amino acids long. CDR1 is SGHRS, CDR2 YFSETQ, per germline. The CDR3 reads CASSLMTPNTEAFF. Written as DNA, the CDR3 is TGCGCCAGCAGCCTTATGACACCGAACACTGAAGCTTTCTTT.

There are a few counts of this clonotype. The chain combines TRBV19 with TRBJ1-2; D unresolved. This CDR3 has 14 amino acids. V dropped 5 bases and J dropped 2 bases, with 12 bases sitting between them. Germline V lookup: CDR1 LNHDA, CDR2 SQIVND (reference sequence). The chain's CDR3 is CASSPLTLNYGYTF. The CDR3 region has the DNA TGTGCCAGTAGTCCCTTAACACTGAACTATGGCTACACCTTC.

This rearrangement joins TRBV20-1 to TRBJ2-7; D not certain. Trimming left V 0 bases short and J 2 bases short, with 14 bases between. CDR3 length: 15 residues. The V gene's germline CDR1 is DFQATT and CDR2 SNEGSKA (reference sequence). CDR3 nucleotides: TGCAGTGCTAGAGATCTAGGCGGTGCGACCTACGAGCAGTACTTC. Residues: CSARDLGGATYEQYF.

This clonotype was counted at least ten times. V and J are TRBV20-1 and TRBJ2-7; 7 bases agree with TRBD2. With V trimmed by 0 bases and J by 4 bases, 6 bases remained unmatched. The length of the CDR3 is 14 residues. In germline, CDR1 is DFQATT, CDR2 SNEGSKA (reference sequence). CDR3 in DNA: TGCAGTGCTAGAGATATCAGGGAGGGATACGAGCAGTACTTC. Its protein product is CSARDIREGYEQYF.

The rearrangement uses TRBV5-8 and TRBJ2-7, with TRBD2 identical over 8 bases. With 1 base clipped from V and 7 bases from J, the junction kept 10 bases outside the gene matches. CDR1 SGHTS and CDR2 YDEGEE come from the germline V gene. The CDR3 consists of 15 residues. The CDR3 DNA sequence: TGTGCCAGCAGCTTGTTCCGGGAGGGGGTGGTTGAGCAGTACTTC. It encodes CASSLFREGVVEQYF.

This clonotype showed up many times. The chain joins TRBV27 to TRBJ1-1; the match to TRBD1 covers 8 bases. With 5 bases clipped from V and 11 bases from J, the junction kept 13 bases outside the gene matches. This CDR3 region has 14 residues. Germline CDR1 is MNHEY and CDR2 is SMNVEV (reference sequence). The CDR3 DNA is TGTGCCAGCAGTGGTGGACAGGGACTTCCGAGGGCTTTCTTT. Protein sequence: CASSGGQGLPRAFF.

This clonotype came up many times. J is TRBJ2-1 and V is TRBV28; D gene ambiguous. Trimming removed 1 base at V and 4 bases at J, with 5 bases between. The CDR3 is made up of 13 amino acids. Germline V gives CDR1 MDHEN, CDR2 SYDVKM. CDR3 bases: TGTGCCAGCAGTTTATCGAGGTACAATGAGCAGTTCTTC. Translating it yields CASSLSRYNEQFF.

The V gene is TRBV2, the J gene TRBJ1-2; no definite D call. The germline gives CDR1 SNHLY, CDR2 FYNNEI. The CDR3 length is 13 residues. Trimming pared 3 bases from V and 6 bases from J, leaving 11 bases between. This CDR3 reads CASSDDGYDGYTF. The CDR3 DNA is TGTGCCAGCAGTGATGACGGGTACGATGGCTACACCTTC.